These T cell receptor beta chains were read from a single sample in a study of CD8 T cells in Susac syndrome. TCRdb re-derived calls from the immunoSEQ multiplex PCR reads in MiXCR, one entry per CDR3 protein. Among roughly 110,000 distinct CDR3 sequences listed, approximately 95% were seen once. Sequences were obtained from CD8+ T cells from PBMCs. These TCRs come from a human donor with Susac syndrome. The CDR3 runs from the conserved cysteine through the conserved F or W. Fields, in order: clone size, D gene, J gene, V gene, CDR3 protein, CDR3 DNA. D genes are given only for firm matches. Some rows mark clone size as missing; the rest say once, few, many or name a class of expanded clone.

size: -
D: -
J: TRBJ2-7
V: TRBV29-1
CDR3: CSVPGTTTHEQYF
DNA: TGCAGCGTTCCCGGGACCACGACGCACGAGCAGTACTTC

size: -
D: TRBD1
J: TRBJ1-3
V: TRBV7-9
CDR3: CASSTQDRETGNTIYF
DNA: TGTGCCAGCAGCACACAGGACAGGGAAACTGGAAACACCATATATTTT

size: -
D: -
J: TRBJ2-7
V: TRBV9
CDR3: CASSAGGRNEQYF
DNA: TGTGCCAGCAGCGCCGGTGGTAGAAACGAGCAGTACTTC

size: -
D: -
J: TRBJ1-2
V: TRBV7-3
CDR3: CASSFSSGYGYTF
DNA: TGTGCCAGCAGCTTTTCCTCAGGCTATGGCTACACCTTC

size: -
D: TRBD1
J: TRBJ1-5
V: TRBV29-1
CDR3: CSVEDPGQGGLRSQHF
DNA: TGCAGCGTTGAAGATCCCGGACAGGGAGGGTTACGGTCCCAGCATTTT

size: once
D: -
J: TRBJ2-3
V: TRBV20-1
CDR3: CSARDIAANTDTQYF
DNA: TGCAGTGCTAGAGATATCGCAGCCAACACAGATACGCAGTATTTT

size: -
D: TRBD1
J: TRBJ2-2
V: TRBV19
CDR3: CASSIQGTANTGELFF
DNA: TGTGCCAGTAGTATTCAGGGGACAGCGAACACCGGGGAGCTGTTTTTT

size: -
D: -
J: TRBJ2-7
V: TRBV7-9
CDR3: CASSTGNYEQYF
DNA: TGTGCCAGCAGTACGGGAAACTACGAGCAGTACTTC

size: -
D: -
J: TRBJ2-7
V: TRBV12-3/TRBV12-4
CDR3: CASSFSDFYEQYF
DNA: TGTGCCAGCAGTTTCAGCGATTTCTACGAGCAGTACTTC

size: -
D: -
J: TRBJ2-1
V: TRBV29-1
CDR3: CSVGGGSYNEQFF
DNA: TGCAGCGTTGGAGGTGGCTCCTACAATGAGCAGTTCTTC

size: -
D: TRBD2
J: TRBJ2-1
V: TRBV24-1
CDR3: CATSAVGTSGGVNEQFF
DNA: TGTGCCACCAGTGCTGTCGGGACTAGCGGGGGAGTCAATGAGCAGTTCTTC

size: -
D: -
J: TRBJ2-1
V: TRBV29-1
CDR3: CSVEARYNEQFF
DNA: TGCAGCGTTGAAGCGAGGTACAATGAGCAGTTCTTC

size: -
D: -
J: TRBJ2-3
V: TRBV4-1
CDR3: CASSQAQGGEDTQYF
DNA: TGCGCCAGCAGCCAAGCCCAGGGCGGGGAGGATACGCAGTATTTT

size: -
D: TRBD2
J: TRBJ2-1
V: TRBV3-1
CDR3: CASSQPSGDEQFF
DNA: TGTGCCAGCAGCCAACCTAGCGGGGATGAGCAGTTCTTC

size: -
D: TRBD1
J: TRBJ1-2
V: TRBV19
CDR3: CASSMGTGAYGYTF
DNA: TGTGCCAGTAGTATGGGGACAGGAGCCTATGGCTACACCTTC

size: -
D: TRBD1
J: TRBJ2-7
V: TRBV5-6
CDR3: CASSRDRVYEQYF
DNA: TGTGCCAGCAGCCGGGACAGGGTTTACGAGCAGTACTTC

size: -
D: TRBD1
J: TRBJ2-4
V: TRBV12-3/TRBV12-4
CDR3: CASSSVEGQVPPSKNIQYF
DNA: TGTGCCAGCAGTTCGGTGGAGGGACAGGTACCTCCGAGCAAAAACATTCAGTACTTC

size: few
D: -
J: TRBJ1-5
V: TRBV7-2
CDR3: CASSLGSSAGQPQHF
DNA: TGTGCCAGCAGCTTAGGCAGTTCGGCGGGGCAGCCCCAGCATTTT

size: -
D: TRBD2
J: TRBJ2-1
V: TRBV20-1
CDR3: CSARLGGGRGEQFF
DNA: TGCAGTGCCCGTCTCGGGGGGGGCAGGGGTGAGCAGTTCTTC

size: -
D: -
J: TRBJ1-1
V: TRBV27
CDR3: CASSDGHEAFF
DNA: TGTGCCAGCTCGGACGGCCACGAAGCTTTCTTT